This T cell receptor (beta chain) came from a study of radiotherapy plus CTLA-4 blockade in lung cancer. The CDR3 has 12 amino acids. Germline V gives CDR1 MDHEN, CDR2 SYDVKM. The V segment lost 5 bases and the J segment 7 bases; nucleotides outside the gene matches: 2. Produced via immunoSEQ multiplex PCR; TCRdb's table is partial and in-frame only. The sample carries roughly 14,000 clones, approximately 89% recorded once. Study findings and constraints: Radiotherapy with ipilimumab was followed by blood expansion of tumor-derived clones.

Comments on this clone: Its antigen is unknown.

Here the sequenced sample was peripheral blood, taken from a patient treated with radiotherapy plus ipilimumab. The TCR originated in a human donor with non-small cell lung cancer that progressed on radiotherapy plus ipilimumab. Some clones in this sample may be carry-over from other donors' samples. The chain uses TRBV28 and TRBJ2-1; 7 nucleotides match TRBD1. CDR3 bases: TGTGCCAGCAGTGTACAGGGGAATGAGCAGTTCTTC. Protein sequence: CASSVQGNEQFF.